This T cell receptor beta chain was recorded in a study of blood T cell repertoires in COVID-19. Study at large: The United States, Italy and Spain were the sources of the acute and convalescent COVID-19 samples. PBMCs, B-cell-depleted T cells, or T cells were the source of the cDNA or gDNA that made up the material.

Germline values: CDR1 LGHDT, CDR2 YNNKEL (reference sequence). The CDR3 sequence is 21 residues long. V trimming: 0 bases; J trimming: 4 bases; junction bases outside the gene matches: 13. In the original analysis: Researchers report that nucleated cell counts were estimated from reference gene primer amplification. Assay: immunoSEQ multiplex PCR; the TCRdb copy retains only in-frame clones and omits some. That table is the source of V, J and clone size, and D and trimming were worked out from the DNA. Found here are around 150,000 clones, around 80% of them singletons; the top ten hold roughly 9%. The sequence came from a woman of 80 years or more with active or convalescent COVID-19. The chain combines TRBV3-1 (or the pseudogene TRBV3-2) with TRBJ2-6, with 12 bases lining up with TRBD2. The sequencing input was peripheral blood. The CDR3 is CASSQEGFLAGGLSGANVLTF. The CDR3 nucleotides read TGTGCCAGCAGCCAAGAAGGCTTCCTAGCGGGGGGGCTCTCAGGGGCCAACGTCCTGACTTTC.